This TCR beta chain was observed in a study of blood T cell repertoires in COVID-19. Original processing methods: Reference gene primer amplification yielded estimated nucleated cell counts. The method was immunoSEQ multiplex PCR; TCRdb's version includes in-frame clones alone and lacks a portion of them. For V, J and clone size, that table is used; D and trimming come from the DNA. The sample lists some 290,000 clones, 90% occurring once. The origin of this receptor is a woman aged 25 to 39 who had been exposed to COVID-19. Material: PBMCs or T cells enriched from blood (not recorded which).

The CDR3 loop is CASSVGQLAYNEQFF. DNA of the CDR3: TGTGCCAGCAGCGTAGGACAATTGGCCTACAATGAGCAGTTCTTC. The rearrangement joins TRBV9 to TRBJ2-1; D ambiguous. The CDR3 consists of 15 residues. With 0 bases removed from V and 2 bases from J, the gap between germline ends came to 9 bases. Germline CDR1 is SGDLS and CDR2 is YYNGEE.